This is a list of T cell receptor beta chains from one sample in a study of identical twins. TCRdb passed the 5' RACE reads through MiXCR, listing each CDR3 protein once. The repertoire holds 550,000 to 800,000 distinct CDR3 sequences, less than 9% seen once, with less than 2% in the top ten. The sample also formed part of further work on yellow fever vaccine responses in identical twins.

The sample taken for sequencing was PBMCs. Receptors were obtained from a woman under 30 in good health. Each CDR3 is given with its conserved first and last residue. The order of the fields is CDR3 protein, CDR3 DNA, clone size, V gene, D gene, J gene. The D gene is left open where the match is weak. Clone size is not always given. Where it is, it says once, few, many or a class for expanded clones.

cdr3_aa: CASSQRGIDEQFF; cdr3_nt: TGTGCCAGCAGCCAAAGGGGAATCGATGAGCAGTTCTTC; clone_size: few; v_call: TRBV3-1; d_call: .; j_call: TRBJ2-1
cdr3_aa: CASSEWSGNTEAFF; cdr3_nt: TGCGCCAGCAGTGAGTGGTCGGGGAACACTGAAGCTTTCTTT; clone_size: many; v_call: TRBV10-1; d_call: .; j_call: TRBJ1-1
cdr3_aa: CASSYEVNTEAFF; cdr3_nt: TGTGCCAGCAGTTACGAGGTGAACACTGAAGCTTTCTTT; clone_size: .; v_call: TRBV6-5; d_call: .; j_call: TRBJ1-1
cdr3_aa: CASSLMTGGVNEKLFF; cdr3_nt: TGCGCCAGCAGCTTAATGACAGGCGGGGTTAATGAAAAACTGTTTTTT; clone_size: few; v_call: TRBV5-1; d_call: .; j_call: TRBJ1-4
cdr3_aa: CASSQSWTGGSQPQHF; cdr3_nt: TGTGCCAGCAGCCAATCCTGGACAGGGGGCTCTCAGCCCCAGCATTTT; clone_size: .; v_call: TRBV4-2; d_call: TRBD1; j_call: TRBJ1-5
cdr3_aa: CASSYGTSGEGEQFF; cdr3_nt: TGTGCCAGCAGTTACGGGACTAGCGGGGAGGGGGAGCAGTTCTTC; clone_size: few; v_call: TRBV12-3/TRBV12-4; d_call: TRBD2; j_call: TRBJ2-1
cdr3_aa: CASSHEAGGSAGELFF; cdr3_nt: TGTGCCAGCAGCCACGAAGCGGGAGGGTCGGCCGGGGAGCTGTTTTTT; clone_size: many; v_call: TRBV14; d_call: TRBD2; j_call: TRBJ2-2
cdr3_aa: CASSLVVFNEQFF; cdr3_nt: TGTGCCAGCAGCTTAGTCGTTTTTAATGAGCAGTTCTTC; clone_size: few; v_call: TRBV7-8; d_call: .; j_call: TRBJ2-1
cdr3_aa: CASSLASHTDTQYF; cdr3_nt: TGTGCCAGCAGCTTGGCGTCACACACAGATACGCAGTATTTT; clone_size: few; v_call: TRBV5-5; d_call: .; j_call: TRBJ2-3
cdr3_aa: CSAWTDLNEKLFF; cdr3_nt: TGCAGTGCATGGACGGACCTTAATGAAAAACTGTTTTTT; clone_size: few; v_call: TRBV20-1; d_call: .; j_call: TRBJ1-4
cdr3_aa: CSAPGSLASNEQFF; cdr3_nt: TGCAGTGCGCCCGGCTCACTAGCGTCCAATGAGCAGTTCTTC; clone_size: many; v_call: TRBV20-1; d_call: TRBD2; j_call: TRBJ2-1
cdr3_aa: CASSQDSGDAGYTF; cdr3_nt: TGTGCCAGCAGCCAAGATAGTGGGGACGCGGGCTACACCTTC; clone_size: .; v_call: TRBV3-1; d_call: .; j_call: TRBJ1-2
cdr3_aa: CASSEVSGRPNTGELFF; cdr3_nt: TGTGCCAGCAGTGAAGTTAGCGGGAGGCCAAACACCGGGGAGCTGTTTTTT; clone_size: .; v_call: TRBV2; d_call: TRBD2; j_call: TRBJ2-2
cdr3_aa: CASSQQTGISYEQYF; cdr3_nt: TGTGCCAGCAGCCAACAGACAGGGATAAGCTACGAGCAGTACTTC; clone_size: many; v_call: TRBV4-2; d_call: TRBD1; j_call: TRBJ2-7
cdr3_aa: CSALIQKTVSTEAFF; cdr3_nt: TGCAGTGCATTAATTCAAAAAACAGTATCCACTGAAGCTTTCTTT; clone_size: few; v_call: TRBV20-1; d_call: .; j_call: TRBJ1-1
cdr3_aa: CASSEESGRTGELFF; cdr3_nt: TGTGCCAGCAGTGAGGAGTCAGGGAGGACCGGGGAGCTGTTTTTT; clone_size: .; v_call: TRBV6-1; d_call: .; j_call: TRBJ2-2
cdr3_aa: CATSDRAEQETQYF; cdr3_nt: TGTGCCACCAGTGATAGGGCAGAACAAGAGACCCAGTACTTC; clone_size: many; v_call: TRBV24-1; d_call: .; j_call: TRBJ2-5
cdr3_aa: CASSQDLWVGEEETQYF; cdr3_nt: TGTGCCAGCAGCCAAGATCTTTGGGTCGGAGAGGAGGAGACCCAGTACTTC; clone_size: .; v_call: TRBV3-1; d_call: .; j_call: TRBJ2-5
cdr3_aa: CASSRHNTGGQGYNEQFF; cdr3_nt: TGTGCCAGCAGCCGACATAACACCGGGGGACAGGGTTACAATGAGCAGTTCTTC; clone_size: few; v_call: TRBV12-3/TRBV12-4; d_call: TRBD1; j_call: TRBJ2-1
cdr3_aa: CASGEPGPSTDTQYF; cdr3_nt: TGTGCCAGCGGGGAACCGGGACCGAGCACAGATACGCAGTATTTT; clone_size: few; v_call: TRBV28; d_call: .; j_call: TRBJ2-3
cdr3_aa: CASSLGAVETQYF; cdr3_nt: TGTGCCAGCAGCTTGGGGGCGGTGGAGACCCAGTACTTC; clone_size: few; v_call: TRBV5-4; d_call: .; j_call: TRBJ2-5
cdr3_aa: CASKPATPGIRERGYTF; cdr3_nt: TGTGCCAGCAAACCGGCGACTCCAGGGATTCGGGAGCGTGGCTACACCTTC; clone_size: .; v_call: TRBV21-1; d_call: .; j_call: TRBJ1-2
cdr3_aa: CASRLQGAQYNEQFF; cdr3_nt: TGTGCCAGCAGGCTACAGGGGGCGCAGTACAATGAGCAGTTCTTC; clone_size: few; v_call: TRBV12-3/TRBV12-4; d_call: TRBD1; j_call: TRBJ2-1
cdr3_aa: CASSLRTESNQPQHF; cdr3_nt: TGTGCCAGCAGCCTTCGGACGGAAAGCAATCAGCCCCAGCATTTT; clone_size: .; v_call: TRBV2; d_call: .; j_call: TRBJ1-5
cdr3_aa: CASTQRQGKNTEAFF; cdr3_nt: TGTGCCAGCACCCAAAGACAGGGGAAGAACACTGAAGCTTTCTTT; clone_size: few; v_call: TRBV12-3/TRBV12-4; d_call: TRBD1; j_call: TRBJ1-1
cdr3_aa: CASSPGTGDGYTF; cdr3_nt: TGTGCCAGCAGCCCCGGGACAGGCGATGGCTACACCTTC; clone_size: many; v_call: TRBV12-3/TRBV12-4; d_call: TRBD1; j_call: TRBJ1-2
cdr3_aa: CATLKGAFPGLNEQFF; cdr3_nt: TGTGCCACCCTCAAGGGGGCCTTTCCCGGATTGAATGAGCAGTTCTTC; clone_size: .; v_call: TRBV12-3/TRBV12-4; d_call: TRBD1; j_call: TRBJ2-1
cdr3_aa: CASYPNTGELFF; cdr3_nt: TGTGCCAGTTACCCGAACACCGGGGAGCTGTTTTTT; clone_size: .; v_call: TRBV6-1; d_call: .; j_call: TRBJ2-2
cdr3_aa: CASSPRGGLYEQYF; cdr3_nt: TGTGCCAGCAGTCCCCGGGGGGGATTATACGAGCAGTACTTC; clone_size: many; v_call: TRBV12-3/TRBV12-4; d_call: TRBD2; j_call: TRBJ2-7
cdr3_aa: CSAYRGSGGTEAFF; cdr3_nt: TGCAGTGCTTACAGGGGTTCCGGGGGCACTGAAGCTTTCTTT; clone_size: .; v_call: TRBV20-1; d_call: TRBD1; j_call: TRBJ1-1
cdr3_aa: CASSPGAGNEQFF; cdr3_nt: TGTGCCAGCAGCCCCGGAGCAGGGAATGAGCAGTTCTTC; clone_size: .; v_call: TRBV7-9; d_call: .; j_call: TRBJ2-1
cdr3_aa: CSASRTSGVTGEQFF; cdr3_nt: TGCAGTGCTAGTCGGACTAGCGGGGTTACGGGTGAGCAGTTCTTC; clone_size: many; v_call: TRBV20-1; d_call: TRBD2; j_call: TRBJ2-1
cdr3_aa: CASSTSSDLNTGELFF; cdr3_nt: TGTGCCAGCAGTACCTCTAGCGATCTGAACACCGGGGAGCTGTTTTTT; clone_size: .; v_call: TRBV28; d_call: .; j_call: TRBJ2-2
cdr3_aa: CASSFSRGSASTDTQYF; cdr3_nt: TGTGCCAGCAGCTTCAGTCGGGGCTCAGCTAGCACAGATACGCAGTATTTT; clone_size: few; v_call: TRBV7-9; d_call: .; j_call: TRBJ2-3
cdr3_aa: CASRRRGGHTEAFF; cdr3_nt: TGTGCCAGCAGGCGCCGGGGGGGGCACACTGAAGCTTTCTTT; clone_size: many; v_call: TRBV28; d_call: .; j_call: TRBJ1-1
cdr3_aa: CASSPTSGRAGTGELFF; cdr3_nt: TGTGCCAGCAGTCCTACTAGCGGGAGGGCGGGCACCGGGGAGCTGTTTTTT; clone_size: few; v_call: TRBV7-3; d_call: TRBD2; j_call: TRBJ2-2
cdr3_aa: CASSQTLSQALRFF; cdr3_nt: TGCGCCAGCAGCCAAACCCTCTCTCAGGCGCTACGGTTTTTT; clone_size: few; v_call: TRBV4-1; d_call: .; j_call: TRBJ1-4
cdr3_aa: CASSIILAGEIHNEQFF; cdr3_nt: TGTGCCAGTAGTATAATACTAGCGGGAGAGATCCACAATGAGCAGTTCTTC; clone_size: few; v_call: TRBV19; d_call: TRBD2; j_call: TRBJ2-1
cdr3_aa: CASSLQGGGLADQETQYF; cdr3_nt: TGCGCCAGCAGCCTCCAGGGGGGGGGACTAGCGGACCAAGAGACCCAGTACTTC; clone_size: .; v_call: TRBV4-1; d_call: TRBD2; j_call: TRBJ2-5
cdr3_aa: CSVVLRGNTGELFF; cdr3_nt: TGCAGCGTTGTCTTGCGGGGGAACACCGGGGAGCTGTTTTTT; clone_size: many; v_call: TRBV29-1; d_call: .; j_call: TRBJ2-2
cdr3_aa: CASRRGGSDTQYF; cdr3_nt: TGCGCCAGCAGACGGGGAGGCTCGGATACGCAGTATTTT; clone_size: few; v_call: TRBV10-1; d_call: .; j_call: TRBJ2-3
cdr3_aa: CASSLALQGDNTGELFF; cdr3_nt: TGTGCCAGCAGTTTAGCGTTACAGGGGGATAACACCGGGGAGCTGTTTTTT; clone_size: .; v_call: TRBV7-6; d_call: TRBD1; j_call: TRBJ2-2
cdr3_aa: CASSPTWASGSYNEQFF; cdr3_nt: TGTGCCAGCAGCCCCACCTGGGCTAGCGGGAGCTACAATGAGCAGTTCTTC; clone_size: many; v_call: TRBV7-9; d_call: TRBD2; j_call: TRBJ2-1
cdr3_aa: CASTEGAYNEQFF; cdr3_nt: TGTGCCAGCACGGAGGGGGCCTACAATGAGCAGTTCTTC; clone_size: many; v_call: TRBV12-3/TRBV12-4; d_call: .; j_call: TRBJ2-1
cdr3_aa: CASSLRIAGANVLTF; cdr3_nt: TGTGCCAGCAGCTTACGTATCGCTGGGGCCAACGTCCTGACTTTC; clone_size: few; v_call: TRBV7-9; d_call: .; j_call: TRBJ2-6
cdr3_aa: CASSYVGDGGYTF; cdr3_nt: TGTGCCAGCAGTTACGTGGGGGATGGTGGCTACACCTTC; clone_size: many; v_call: TRBV6-5; d_call: .; j_call: TRBJ1-2
cdr3_aa: CASSLGLASGANVLTF; cdr3_nt: TGTGCCAGCAGCTTAGGGCTGGCCTCTGGGGCCAACGTCCTGACTTTC; clone_size: .; v_call: TRBV7-9; d_call: .; j_call: TRBJ2-6
cdr3_aa: CSAIEGTYEQYF; cdr3_nt: TGCAGCGCCATCGAGGGAACCTACGAGCAGTACTTC; clone_size: .; v_call: TRBV29-1; d_call: .; j_call: TRBJ2-7